The 27 T cell receptor beta chains in this list originate from one sample, sequenced in a study of human T cells and chemical hapten exposure. One entry per CDR3 protein, called by TCRdb with MiXCR from the RACE reads. Here the sample spans around 56,000 distinct CDR3 sequences, roughly 10% being singletons. Noted time point: pre-sensitization, week 0. Treatment specified: therapeutic diphenylcyclopropenone sensitization with weekly scalp DPC. The sample consisted of whole blood, taken in connection with sensitization to the hapten diphenylcyclopropenone (DPC). The receptors were sampled from a middle-aged man with alopecia areata. Some clones in this sample may be carry-over from other donors' samples.

J is TRBJ2-2 and V is TRBV18; 7 bases agree with TRBD2. The length of the CDR3 is 15 residues. Germline V CDR1 and CDR2: KGHSH, LQKENI. The V gene end was trimmed by 4 bases and the J gene end by 2 bases; junction bases not matched to a gene: 4. The CDR3 DNA reads as TGTGCCAGCTCACGGGCGGGAGCCAACACCGGGGAGCTGTTTTTT. Translating it yields CASSRAGANTGELFF.

This clonotype was seen many times. The CDR3 bases are TGTGCCAGCAGCAAAGCCGACCGTCGTTCTAATGAAAAACTGTTTTTT. Protein sequence: CASSKADRRSNEKLFF. This chain links TRBV21-1 with TRBJ1-4. TRBV21-1 has pseudogene status. The CDR3 is made up of 16 amino acids.

This clonotype was seen ten or more times. This CDR3 is CASSLARGRSDTQYF. In DNA, the CDR3 is TGTGCCAGCAGCTTAGCTAGGGGGAGGTCGGATACGCAGTATTTT. The V and J genes are TRBV7-2 and TRBJ2-3; D is perhaps TRBD1 or TRBD2 (6 bases each). Deletions cut 0 bases from V and 6 bases from J, with 13 bases between. The germline CDR1 and CDR2 sequences are SGHTA and FQGNSA. The CDR3 length is 15 residues. Full variable domain (remainder filled in from reference TRBV7-2 and TRBJ2-3): GAGVSQSPSNKVTEKGKDVELRCDPISGHTALYWYRQSLGQGLEFLIYFQGNSAPDKSGLPSDRFSAERTGGSVSTLTIQRTQQEDSAVYLCASSLARGRSDTQYFGPGTRLTVL.

There are a few counts of this clonotype. The V gene is TRBV7-9, the J gene TRBJ1-1, with D perhaps TRBD1 (5 bases). With 1 base removed from V and 5 bases from J, the gap between germline ends came to 14 bases. This CDR3 region has 15 residues. CDR1 SEHNR and CDR2 FQNEAQ come from the germline V gene (reference sequence). CDR3 coding DNA: TGTGCCAGCAGCTTAGTCCCAGGGAGTCGGACTGAAGCTTTCTTT. It translates to CASSLVPGSRTEAFF.

This clonotype was counted at least ten times. The chain carries TRBV28 and TRBJ1-4; 7 bases agree with TRBD1. Germline V gene data show CDR1 as MDHEN and CDR2 as SYDVKM. The V gene end was trimmed by 6 bases and the J gene end by 0 bases; junction bases not matched to a gene: 4. CDR3 size: 15 residues. Here the CDR3 DNA reads TGTGCCAGCAGGGGCGGGACAGCAACTAATGAAAAACTGTTTTTT. Its translation is CASRGGTATNEKLFF.

This clonotype was seen at least ten times. V and J are TRBV7-9 and TRBJ2-1; no clear D gene. Germline V lookup: CDR1 SEHNR, CDR2 FQNEAQ (reference sequence). V gave up 0 bases and J gave up 12 bases, with 9 bases separating them. CDR3 length: 12 residues. The CDR3 spells CASSLANLGQFF. Here the CDR3 DNA reads TGTGCCAGCAGCTTAGCAAACCTTGGGCAGTTCTTC. Full variable domain (rest looked up from reference TRBV7-9 and TRBJ2-1): DTGVSQNPRHKITKRGQNVTFRCDPISEHNRLYWYRQTLGQGPEFLTYFQNEAQLEKSRLLSDRFSAERPKGSFSTLEIQRTEQGDSAMYLCASSLANLGQFFGPGTRLTVL.

The chain has TRBV9 and TRBJ2-7, with D hard to call. CDR1 and CDR2 (germline): SGDLS, YYNGEE. The ends were cut back, 0 bases at V and 5 bases at J, with 12 bases in the middle. CDR3 length: 14 residues. DNA for the CDR3: TGTGCCAGCAGCGTAGCCAGGTCTGGGGACGAGCAGTACTTC. Its protein product is CASSVARSGDEQYF.

CDR3 coding DNA: TGTGCCAGCAGCGAGCCGGTAACGCAGTATTTT. It yields the protein CASSEPVTQYF. The rearrangement uses TRBV6-1 and TRBJ2-3; unclear D gene. V gave up 6 bases and J gave up 9 bases, with 10 bases separating them. CDR1 is MNHNS, CDR2 SASEGT, per germline. This CDR3 region has 11 residues.

This clonotype was seen at least ten times. This chain joins TRBV7-9 and TRBJ2-2; the D is unclear. Germline V gene data show CDR1 as SEHNR and CDR2 as FQNEAQ (reference sequence). The CDR3 sequence is 14 residues long. The V end lost 0 bases, the J end lost 3 bases, and 5 bases lay between the germline ends. CDR3: CASSLATYTGELFF. The CDR3 DNA reads TGTGCCAGCAGCTTAGCGACGTACACCGGGGAGCTGTTTTTT. The full variable domain, its missing parts supplied by reference TRBV7-9 and TRBJ2-2, is DTGVSQNPRHKITKRGQNVTFRCDPISEHNRLYWYRQTLGQGPEFLTYFQNEAQLEKSRLLSDRFSAERPKGSFSTLEIQRTEQGDSAMYLCASSLATYTGELFFGEGSRLTVL.

This clonotype has at least ten counts. The CDR3 nucleotides read TGTGCCAGCAGCTCCCAGTGGAGCGGGAGGGGGGATGAGCAGTTCTTC. Translation: CASSSQWSGRGDEQFF. The chain links TRBV7-9 to TRBJ2-1, with 10 bases matching TRBD2. CDR1 and CDR2 from the germline V gene are SEHNR and FQNEAQ (reference sequence). Trimming took 4 bases from V and 8 from J; bases not matched to a gene: 11. This CDR3 has 16 amino acids.

This rearrangement joins TRBV6-5 to TRBJ1-1, with D possibly TRBD1 on 5 matching bases. V was pared by 6 bases and J by 2 bases, with 7 bases between. This CDR3 spans 12 amino acids. In germline, CDR1 is MNHEY, CDR2 SVGAGI. DNA for the CDR3: TGTGCCAGCAGCAGGGTTAACACTGAAGCTTTCTTT. As protein: CASSRVNTEAFF.

V and J are TRBV13 and TRBJ1-4; a possible D gene is TRBD1 (6 bases). The germline V gene encodes CDR1 PRHDT and CDR2 FYEKMQ (reference sequence). The CDR3 has 16 residues. The ends were cut back, 5 bases at V and 0 bases at J, with 13 bases in the middle. CDR3 coding DNA: TGTGCCAGCAGCCCCGGACAGTACGCAACTAATGAAAAACTGTTTTTT. Translating gives CASSPGQYATNEKLFF.

CDR3 sequence: CAISESIGTVDQPQHF. The DNA for the CDR3 is TGTGCCATCAGTGAGTCAATAGGCACAGTTGATCAGCCCCAGCATTTT. The chain joins TRBV10-3 to TRBJ1-5; D gene ambiguous. Trimming cost V 0 bases and J 5 bases, with 14 bases left between them. The CDR3 loop spans 16 amino acids. Germline values: CDR1 ENHRY, CDR2 SYGVKD.

V is TRBV5-1 and J is TRBJ1-2; 11 bases are shared with TRBD1. CDR1 is SGHRS, CDR2 YFSETQ, per germline. The CDR3 sequence is 12 residues long. Trimming removed 4 bases from V and 8 bases from J; junction bases left unmatched: 1. CDR3 residues: CASSRTGGGYTF. In nucleotides, the CDR3 is TGCGCCAGCAGCCGGACAGGGGGCGGCTACACCTTC.

The genes are TRBV5-4 and TRBJ1-1; no reliable D call. Germline V gene sequence: CDR1 SGHNT, CDR2 YYREEE (reference sequence). V dropped 4 bases and J dropped 1 base, with 14 bases sitting between them. There are 15 residues in the CDR3. CDR3 coding DNA: TGTGCCAGCAGCCCCGGGCCACCCACGAACACTGAAGCTTTCTTT. It codes for CASSPGPPTNTEAFF.

V is TRBV18 and J is TRBJ2-3; TRBD2 agrees at 9 bases. Trimming took 4 bases from V and 0 from J; bases not matched to a gene: 5. From germline, CDR1 is KGHSH and CDR2 LQKENI. CDR3 length: 16 residues. The CDR3 loop reads CASSLSSGKSTDTQYF. CDR3 sequence (DNA): TGTGCCAGCTCACTCTCTAGCGGGAAGAGCACAGATACGCAGTATTTT.

This clonotype was seen a few times. V and J are TRBV7-2 and TRBJ2-1; 10 positions match TRBD2. This CDR3 is built from 15 residues. Germline lookup yields CDR1 SGHTA and CDR2 FQGNSA. J gave up 5 bases and V 5 bases, and 6 bases lay outside the gene matches. The DNA for the CDR3 is TGTGCCAGCAGCCTCGCTAGCGGGAGCCACAATGAGCAGTTCTTC. It yields the protein CASSLASGSHNEQFF.

This clonotype has more than one count but fewer than ten. The chain links TRBV20-1 to TRBJ2-3; 8 positions match TRBD2. The CDR3 has 13 residues. Germline lookup yields CDR1 DFQATT and CDR2 SNEGSKA (reference sequence). Unmatched junction bases numbered 5, after V lost 3 bases and J lost 6 bases. The CDR3 here is CSARRSGSDTQYF. For the CDR3, the DNA is TGCAGTGCTAGGAGAAGCGGGAGTGATACGCAGTATTTT.

In its sample, this clonotype was seen a few times. The rearrangement uses TRBV12-3 or TRBV12-4 and TRBJ2-1; D ambiguous. The CDR3 spans 13 residues. V was cut by 2 bases and J by 4 bases, with 6 bases left in between. CDR3 in amino acids: CASSLQEYNEQFF. In nucleotides, the CDR3 is TGTGCCAGCAGTTTACAGGAGTACAATGAGCAGTTCTTC.

This rearrangement joins TRBV9 to TRBJ1-4, with 10 bases aligning to TRBD1. Losses at the gene ends were 2 bases for V and 8 bases for J; bases not matched to a gene: 6. From germline, CDR1 is SGDLS and CDR2 YYNGEE. This CDR3 comprises 15 residues. Here the CDR3 DNA reads TGTGCCAGCAGCGTCCGGGACAGGGGAGGAGAAAAACTGTTTTTT. Protein product: CASSVRDRGGEKLFF. The variable domain in full, with the rest retrieved from reference TRBV9 and TRBJ1-4, is DSGVTQTPKHLITATGQRVTLRCSPRSGDLSVYWYQQSLDQGLQFLIQYYNGEERAKGNILERFSAQQFPDLHSELNLSSLELGDSALYFCASSVRDRGGEKLFFGSGTQLSVL.

This clonotype showed up many times. This rearrangement joins TRBV29-1 to TRBJ1-4; no clear D gene. V was shortened by 4 bases and J by 3 bases, with 15 bases between the two germline ends. Germline values: CDR1 SQVTM, CDR2 ANQGSEA. The length of the CDR3 is 15 residues. DNA for the CDR3: TGCAGCGTTGGTGCGGCCGGATTGGCTAATGAAAAACTGTTTTTT. This codes for CSVGAAGLANEKLFF.

This clonotype was observed many times. This chain uses TRBV12-3 or TRBV12-4 with TRBJ2-7; 11 bases are shared with TRBD2. V was clipped by 4 bases and J by 3 bases; unmatched bases: 5. The CDR3 runs to 15 residues. This chain's CDR3 is CASSSFGTSGYEQYF. The CDR3 DNA follows: TGTGCCAGCAGTTCCTTCGGGACTAGCGGCTACGAGCAGTACTTC.

This clonotype was found many times. This chain joins TRBV18 and TRBJ2-3; D not certain. Germline V lookup: CDR1 KGHSH, CDR2 LQKENI. This CDR3 contains 17 residues. V dropped 4 bases and J dropped 3 bases, with 20 bases sitting between them. The DNA of the CDR3 is TGTGCCAGCTCACTAACGGATACGGGCCAAAAAACAGATACGCAGTATTTT. The encoded protein is CASSLTDTGQKTDTQYF.

The J gene is TRBJ2-3, the V gene TRBV29-1; D remains unclear. This CDR3 spans 13 amino acids. Germline V CDR1 and CDR2: SQVTM, ANQGSEA. V was clipped by 1 base and J by 4 bases, with 9 bases between them. CDR3 sequence reads: CSVEVLVPDTQYF. In DNA form, the CDR3 reads TGCAGCGTTGAAGTCCTCGTTCCAGATACGCAGTATTTT.

This clonotype was counted between two and nine times. The rearrangement uses TRBV20-1 and TRBJ2-1; 10 nucleotides agree with TRBD2. Germline V gene lookup returns CDR1 DFQATT and CDR2 SNEGSKA (reference sequence). This CDR3 is 17 amino acids long. The V gene end was trimmed by 0 bases and the J gene end by 0 bases; junction bases not matched to a gene: 5. CDR3 in amino acids: CSARDVTSGVSYNEQFF. In DNA, the CDR3 is TGCAGTGCTAGAGATGTTACTAGCGGGGTCTCCTACAATGAGCAGTTCTTC.

At least ten counts were recorded for this clonotype. The rearrangement uses TRBV5-1 and TRBJ1-1; 9 bases are a match to TRBD1. V trimming: 4 bases; J trimming: 5 bases; junction bases outside the gene matches: 6. Germline CDR1 is SGHRS and CDR2 is YFSETQ. The CDR3 runs 14 residues. CDR3 sequence reads: CASSHRQGGTEAFF. The CDR3 DNA sequence: TGCGCCAGCAGCCACCGACAGGGGGGGACTGAAGCTTTCTTT.

CDR3 DNA sequence: TGTGCCAGCAGCGTAGACAGGGGGCCAGAGGAAACAGATACGCAGTATTTT. Translation: CASSVDRGPEETDTQYF. The chain has TRBV9 and TRBJ2-3; 9 bases fit TRBD1. CDR3 length: 17 residues. Germline CDR1 SGDLS, CDR2 YYNGEE. V gave up 0 bases and J gave up 3 bases; unmatched junction bases: 8.